This TCR beta chain was recovered during a study of tumor and adjacent non-tumor tissue in lung cancer. This sample's RNA came from whole unsorted tissue. This non-tumor lung sample came from over 3 cm beyond the tumor edge. Donors were chemotherapy-naive, newly diagnosed lung cancer surgical patients in China, August–late 2014. On this clonotype itself: Its target is not known.

The library came from three nested PCR rounds adapted from ARM-PCR protocols. Using its own MiXCR run on the multiplex PCR reads, TCRdb lists one record per CDR3 protein. The data show 100,000 or so distinct CDR3 sequences, about 80% seen once. Trimming at V came to 10 bases and at J to 8 bases, leaving 11 bases not matched to a gene. The CDR3 sequence is 14 residues long. Per the germline V gene, CDR1 is MNHNS and CDR2 is SASEGT. Findings of the study overall: Higher tumor TCR diversity was associated with shorter survival. Tumor repertoires had a smaller top 100 clone share than normal lung.

This sequence was found in a man in his sixties with small cell lung cancer. The J gene is TRBJ2-1, the V gene TRBV6-1; TRBD1 aligns across 10 bases. Input material: distant non-tumor lung tissue. CDR3 amino acids: CAIRRQGAHHEQFF. DNA of the CDR3: TGTGCCATCAGGCGACAGGGGGCCCATCATGAGCAGTTCTTC.